Reported below is one T cell receptor (beta chain). It lacks a known antigen. Nothing much larger sits one base from this clone, and base qualities are not available. Preparation of the library involved the immunoSEQ multiplex PCR assay. High-throughput TCR-beta CDR3 sequencing of genomic DNA from most patients was performed by Adaptive Biotechnologies. In the source study's methods: Adaptive's ImmunoSEQ software supplied the TCR sequencing data for more than 15 patients, while MiXCR and VDJtools were used to process a few other patients. CDR3 nucleotide sequences shared between donor and recipient were removed because the origin of such sequences could not be assigned. To be classed as alloreactive, a clone needed at least 2-fold expansion over unstimulated cells and a minimum CFSE-low frequency of 0.002% (template counts) or 0.001% (read counts). Mappable clones were those detected in sequenced pre-transplant spleen, lymph node, or MLR CFSE-low populations of the donor or recipient. The cumulative frequency of alloreactive clones was calculated as a percentage of all sequences, weighted by copy number. The table comes from immuneACCESS by way of TCRdb, which keeps in-frame sequences with V and J called. Part of the clones is missing from these tables; in studies checked, under half for an unresolved V gene and the rest for unknown reasons. The DNA was the basis for D and trimming; V, J and clone size are from that table. For this sample the table gives some 10,000 clones, of which about four fifths were detected only once. The top ten clonotypes cover roughly a quarter of the sample.

To isolate intraepithelial and lamina propria lymphocytes from graft specimens, dithiothreitol, EDTA incubations and collagenase D digestion were used. Serial intestinal graft biopsy specimens collected up to 600 days after transplant underwent bulk TCR-beta sequencing. The sample originates from a study of graft-versus-host responses after intestinal transplantation (dated by TCRdb to 2020 to 2023). About the full investigation: Multivisceral, liver-intestinal, or isolated intestinal transplants were received by the recipients. Every recipient was given anti-thymocyte globulin induction, then maintenance tacrolimus and steroids for 2 to 4 years. After intestinal transplantation, graft-versus-host and host-versus-graft alloreactive T cell clones were followed in the graft, circulation and bone marrow using bulk TCR-beta CDR3 sequencing. Alloreactive clones were identified by sequencing pre-transplant mixed lymphocyte reaction products and comparing them with unstimulated pre-transplant donor and recipient T cells. A cohort of roughly 25 intestinal transplant recipients, including one retransplant, was enrolled, and a few patients lacking pretransplant specimens were excluded. Donor T cell macrochimerism was defined as a peak of at least 4% donor T cells among recipient peripheral blood mononuclear cells. Rather than going through the commercial service, samples from three later patients were sequenced in-house on an Illumina MiSeq and processed with MiXCR. Study-level results and caveats: Conclusions were limited by the relatively low number and heterogeneity of intestinal transplant patients. GvH clones turned up in recipient bone marrow, with some appearing earlier in ileal mucosa or blood, a pattern consistent with an intestinal mucosal origin. Peak levels of circulating GvH clones were associated with declines in HvG clones early after transplant. Patients with donor T cell macrochimerism had high GvH to HvG T cell clonal ratios in their allografts.

CDR1 LNHDA and CDR2 SQIVND were looked up in the germline V gene (reference sequence). A distance of 17 bases separates the germline ends of V and J, which lose 5 bases and 3 bases respectively. The CDR3 spans 15 residues, from the cysteine through the phenylalanine. The only DNA kept is the CDR3, 45 bases in frame from the first base. The material sequenced was ileum tissue, taken roughly 530 days after intestinal transplant. This sequence was found in a human patient who received an intestinal transplant, so some T cells may come from the graft donor. The sequence links TRBV19 to TRBJ2-7; the D gene is perhaps TRBD1, from 6 matching bases. For the CDR3, the sequence is CASSVTGFGYYEQYF. The bases read TGTGCCAGTAGTGTAACAGGGTTTGGGTACTACGAGCAGTACTTC.